Listed below are T cell receptor beta chains from one sample, sequenced in a study of T cells in narcolepsy. Generated by immunoSEQ multiplex PCR, the TCRdb table keeps only in-frame clones and is missing some. The top ten clones hold around 3% of a sample with approximately 25,000 clones, roughly 74% of them seen once. The sequenced material came from CD45RA- memory CD4+ T cells from PBMCs. All receptors come from a human donor with narcolepsy. Each CDR3 is given with its conserved first and last residue. The order of the fields is D gene, V gene, clone size, J gene, CDR3 length, CDR3 protein, CDR3 DNA. D genes are given only for firm matches. Some rows mark clone size as missing; the rest say once, few, many or name a class of expanded clone.

D: .; V: TRBV27; size: .; J: TRBJ1-5; length: 12; CDR3: CASSDGDQPQHF; DNA: TGTGCCAGCAGCGACGGTGATCAGCCCCAGCATTTT
D: .; V: TRBV7-8; size: .; J: TRBJ2-7; length: 13; CDR3: CASSPRVSYEQYF; DNA: TGTGCCAGCAGCCCCCGTGTCTCCTACGAGCAGTACTTC
D: .; V: TRBV29-1; size: .; J: TRBJ1-3; length: 13; CDR3: CSATEFSGNTIYF; DNA: TGCAGCGCGACAGAATTCTCTGGAAACACCATATATTTT
D: TRBD1; V: TRBV7-2; size: .; J: TRBJ1-4; length: 15; CDR3: CASSSPDRADEKLFF; DNA: TGTGCCAGCAGCTCGCCAGACAGGGCGGATGAAAAACTGTTTTTT
D: TRBD1; V: TRBV19; size: .; J: TRBJ1-4; length: 14; CDR3: CASSIGDRGEKLFF; DNA: TGTGCCAGTAGTATAGGGGACAGGGGTGAAAAACTGTTTTTT
D: .; V: TRBV4-2; size: few; J: TRBJ2-7; length: 13; CDR3: CASSQDSSYEQYF; DNA: TGTGCCAGCAGCCAAGACTCCTCCTACGAGCAGTACTTC
D: .; V: TRBV10-2; size: .; J: TRBJ2-7; length: 13; CDR3: CASSESRRYEQYF; DNA: TGCGCCAGCAGTGAGAGTAGGCGGTACGAGCAGTACTTC
D: .; V: TRBV6-1; size: once; J: TRBJ1-1; length: 16; CDR3: CASSEETAAMNTEAFF; DNA: TGTGCCAGCAGTGAGGAGACAGCCGCTATGAACACTGAAGCTTTCTTT
D: .; V: TRBV4-1; size: .; J: TRBJ2-2; length: 17; CDR3: CASSQFTQGRNTGELFF; DNA: TGCGCCAGCAGCCAATTCACACAAGGGCGGAACACCGGGGAGCTGTTTTTT
D: .; V: TRBV15; size: .; J: TRBJ1-1; length: 12; CDR3: CATSRSDTEAFF; DNA: TGTGCCACCAGCAGATCAGACACTGAAGCTTTCTTT
D: .; V: TRBV27; size: few; J: TRBJ1-1; length: 13; CDR3: CASRVGAQAEAFF; DNA: TGTGCCAGCAGAGTCGGGGCGCAGGCTGAAGCTTTCTTT
D: .; V: TRBV2; size: .; J: TRBJ1-2; length: 11; CDR3: CASSFSYGYTF; DNA: TGTGCCAGCAGCTTCAGTTATGGCTACACCTTC
D: TRBD2; V: TRBV11-1; size: .; J: TRBJ2-1; length: 16; CDR3: CASSSLAGGHYNEQFF; DNA: TGTGCCAGCAGCTCGTTAGCGGGGGGCCACTACAATGAGCAGTTCTTC
D: .; V: TRBV6-5; size: .; J: TRBJ2-7; length: 13; CDR3: CASSGGQIYEQYF; DNA: TGTGCCAGCAGCGGTGGACAGATCTACGAGCAGTACTTC
D: TRBD1; V: TRBV5-1; size: .; J: TRBJ2-2; length: 15; CDR3: CASSPGTGGAGELFF; DNA: TGCGCCAGCAGCCCCGGGACAGGGGGGGCCGGGGAGCTGTTTTTT
D: .; V: TRBV4-1; size: .; J: TRBJ2-1; length: 16; CDR3: CASSQVWGTTYNEQFF; DNA: TGCGCCAGCAGCCAAGTATGGGGGACCACCTACAATGAGCAGTTCTTC
D: .; V: TRBV5-7; size: .; J: TRBJ1-1; length: 14; CDR3: CASRRGVVNTEAFF; DNA: TGTGCCAGCAGACGCGGGGTAGTGAACACTGAAGCTTTCTTT
D: .; V: TRBV7-2; size: .; J: TRBJ1-2; length: 16; CDR3: CASSLGYTRGGPGYTF; DNA: TGTGCCAGCAGCCTGGGTTATACCAGGGGTGGGCCTGGCTACACCTTC
D: .; V: TRBV18; size: once; J: TRBJ2-7; length: 14; CDR3: CASSPRGNGGEQYF; DNA: TGTGCCAGCTCACCAAGGGGCAACGGGGGCGAGCAGTACTTC
D: .; V: TRBV12-5; size: once; J: TRBJ1-2; length: 16; CDR3: CASGLVLQDSVYGYTF; DNA: TGTGCTAGTGGTTTGGTACTCCAGGACAGCGTCTATGGCTACACCTTC
D: .; V: TRBV5-4; size: .; J: TRBJ1-1; length: 16; CDR3: CASSSRSIRGGTEAFF; DNA: TGTGCCAGCAGCTCGCGTTCGATAAGGGGGGGCACTGAAGCTTTCTTT
D: .; V: TRBV5-4; size: once; J: TRBJ2-7; length: 13; CDR3: CASSFYSNYEQYF; DNA: TGTGCCAGCAGCTTTTACTCAAACTACGAGCAGTACTTC